The 30 T cell receptor beta chains below all came from one sample that was sequenced in a study of beta chain features in type 1 diabetes. As every portion of the isolated RNA was reverse transcribed, the sequencing read expressed TCRB transcripts. Data came from immunoSEQ multiplex PCR; TCRdb stores just in-frame clones and leaves some out. The sample has 400,000 to 450,000 clones, approximately 15% seen once. The sequenced sample was naive CD4+ T cells from blood. The receptors shown here come from a man aged 30-40 years in good health.

J is TRBJ2-1 and V is TRBV5-1; TRBD2 might be the D (6 bases). The germline V and J ends were trimmed by 1 base and 7 bases, with 12 bases remaining between them. Germline lookup yields CDR1 SGHRS and CDR2 YFSETQ. CDR3 size: 14 residues. CDR3: CASSLTSRRNEQFF. The CDR3 DNA reads TGCGCCAGCAGCTTGACTAGCAGGAGGAATGAGCAGTTCTTC.

The sample holds a few counts of this clone. This chain links TRBV6-5 with TRBJ2-3; D not certain. Germline V lookup: CDR1 MNHEY, CDR2 SVGAGI. The CDR3 spans 16 residues. Trimming shortened V by 0 bases and J by 2 bases, and 12 bases separated the two germline ends. Here the CDR3 reads CASSYSTPVFTDTQYF. The CDR3 DNA is TGTGCCAGCAGTTACTCGACTCCGGTATTCACAGATACGCAGTATTTT.

The rearrangement links TRBV5-4 to TRBJ2-5, with D perhaps matching TRBD2 (6 bases). Germline CDR1 and CDR2: SGHNT and YYREEE (reference sequence). This CDR3 contains 13 residues. V was cut by 1 base and J by 4 bases, with 8 bases left in between. The CDR3 sequence is CASSLPGRETQYF. DNA for the CDR3: TGTGCCAGCAGCTTGCCCGGGAGAGAGACCCAGTACTTC.

J is TRBJ2-1 and V is TRBV7-9; D might be TRBD2 (5 bases). Per the germline V gene, CDR1 is SEHNR and CDR2 is FQNEAQ (reference sequence). The CDR3 runs 13 residues. Trimming removed 1 base at V and 12 bases at J, with 13 bases between. CDR3 nucleotides: TGTGCCAGCAGCTTAGAGGACTCATTCAGGCAGTTCTTC. Amino acid sequence: CASSLEDSFRQFF.

The chain links TRBV30 to TRBJ2-7, with D perhaps TRBD2 (6 bases). This CDR3 has 13 residues. Germline CDR1 and CDR2: GTSNPN and SVGIG (reference sequence). Trimming stripped 1 base from V and 3 bases from J, with 10 bases between. The chain's CDR3 is CAWSALGGYEQYV. The CDR3 DNA sequence: TGTGCCTGGAGTGCCTTGGGGGGCTACGAGCAGTACGTC.

CDR3 sequence reads: CASSLELGRAKNIQYF. The CDR3, as DNA: TGTGCCAGCAGCTTAGAGCTCGGGAGGGCCAAAAACATTCAGTACTTC. This rearrangement joins TRBV7-2 to TRBJ2-4; the match to TRBD2 covers 7 bases. Germline V gene data show CDR1 as SGHTA and CDR2 as FQGNSA. With 1 base clipped from V and 1 base from J, the junction kept 4 bases outside the gene matches. The CDR3 is 16 amino acids.

There are a few counts of this clone. V usage is TRBV25-1 and J usage is TRBJ2-3; 8 bases are shared with TRBD2. CDR3 length: 15 amino acids. Per germline, CDR1 MGHDK and CDR2 SYGVNS. With V trimmed by 3 bases and J by 7 bases, 9 bases remained unmatched. CDR3 sequence reads: CASSDLGLASNTQYF. The CDR3 region has the DNA TGTGCCAGCAGTGATTTAGGACTAGCCAGCAATACGCAGTATTTT.

The chain links TRBV4-2 to TRBJ2-4; no firm D call. The CDR3 totals 17 residues. Trimming left V 3 bases short and J 1 base short, with 16 bases between. Germline CDR1 is LGHNA and CDR2 is YNFKEQ. The CDR3: CASSQMTGLGAKNIQYF. Here the CDR3 DNA reads TGTGCCAGCAGCCAGATGACCGGGTTAGGGGCCAAAAACATTCAGTACTTC.

This clone turned up a few times. In DNA, the CDR3 is TGTGCCTGGAGAAGGTCAGATACGCAGTATTTT. Translating gives CAWRRSDTQYF. The chain employs TRBV30 and TRBJ2-3; D unresolved. The ends were cut back, 3 bases at V and 4 bases at J, with 5 bases in the middle. This CDR3 has 11 amino acids. CDR1 GTSNPN and CDR2 SVGIG come from the germline V gene (reference sequence).

There are a few counts of this clone. This chain's CDR3 is CASSPGQGWNEQFF. CDR3 in DNA: TGTGCCAGCAGCCCGGGACAGGGTTGGAATGAGCAGTTCTTC. The chain employs TRBV9 and TRBJ2-1; 9 bases agree with TRBD1. V was clipped by 4 bases and J by 7 bases; unmatched bases: 6. Per germline, CDR1 SGDLS and CDR2 YYNGEE. The CDR3 is 14 residues long.

The chain has TRBV4-1 and TRBJ2-4; TRBD2 might be the D (6 bases). Germline V gene data show CDR1 as MGHRA and CDR2 as YSYEKL. The CDR3 is made up of 14 amino acids. Deletions cut 1 base from V and 7 bases from J, with 11 bases between. The CDR3 sequence is CASSQAGESNIQYF. The CDR3, as DNA: TGCGCCAGCAGCCAAGCGGGGGAAAGTAACATTCAGTACTTC.

The chain recombines TRBV7-2 with TRBJ1-3, with D tentatively TRBD1 (5 bases). CDR1 and CDR2 (germline): SGHTA, FQGNSA. The CDR3 runs 16 residues. V was cut by 0 bases and J by 0 bases, with 9 bases left in between. The CDR3 is CASSLAVGHSGNTIYF. The DNA for the CDR3 is TGTGCCAGCAGCTTAGCCGTGGGGCACTCTGGAAACACCATATATTTT.

The chain employs TRBV9 and TRBJ2-7, with TRBD2 identical over 13 bases. Germline V gives CDR1 SGDLS, CDR2 YYNGEE. The J segment lost 6 bases and the V segment lost 2 bases, leaving 2 bases of the junction unmatched. The CDR3 is 14 residues long. CDR3 sequence (DNA): TGTGCCAGCAGCGTGACTAGCGGGGGGCCCGAGCAGTACTTC. Amino acids: CASSVTSGGPEQYF.

This clone was picked up a small number of times. This chain links TRBV29-1 with TRBJ2-1; 9 positions agree with TRBD2. Losses at the gene ends were 3 bases for V and 9 bases for J; bases not matched to a gene: 12. CDR1 and CDR2 from the germline V gene are SQVTM and ANQGSEA. This CDR3 comprises 15 residues. The CDR3 coding sequence is TGCAGCGTTGAGGTGGCTAGCGGGATCTTCGGTGAGCAGTTCTTC. This codes for CSVEVASGIFGEQFF.

The table lists this clone with a few counts. This chain joins TRBV4-3 and TRBJ2-7; D unclear. CDR1 and CDR2 (germline): LGHNA, YSLEER. The CDR3 is 13 amino acids. Between the trimmed V and J ends, which lost 6 bases and 0 bases, there was a span of 9 bases. CDR3 bases: TGCGCCAGCAGTCGCGTCCGCTCCTACGAGCAGTACTTC. Protein sequence: CASSRVRSYEQYF.

This clone was seen only a few times. The rearrangement links TRBV7-2 to TRBJ2-1, with 11 bases matching TRBD2. The germline V gene has CDR1 SGHTA and CDR2 FQGNSA. V dropped 1 base and J dropped 1; count of bases not matched to a gene: 6. This CDR3 spans 18 amino acids. The CDR3 coding sequence is TGTGCCAGCAGCTTAGGGCTAGCGGGGGGAAGGTCCTACAATGAGCAGTTCTTC. As protein: CASSLGLAGGRSYNEQFF.

This clone has only a few counts. The chain uses TRBV9 and TRBJ1-1; weak D call: TRBD1 (6 bases). The germline gives CDR1 SGDLS, CDR2 YYNGEE. The CDR3 sequence is 14 residues long. V lost 3 bases and J lost 2, with 11 bases in between. The CDR3 coding sequence is TGTGCCAGCAGCGCCGGCGGGGGCAACACTGAAGCTTTCTTT. As protein: CASSAGGGNTEAFF. Full variable domain (outside the CDR3, taken from reference TRBV9 and TRBJ1-1): DSGVTQTPKHLITATGQRVTLRCSPRSGDLSVYWYQQSLDQGLQFLIQYYNGEERAKGNILERFSAQQFPDLHSELNLSSLELGDSALYFCASSAGGGNTEAFFGQGTRLTVV.

The chain carries TRBV29-1 and TRBJ1-2, with 9 positions matching TRBD1. There are 12 residues in the CDR3. From germline, CDR1 is SQVTM and CDR2 ANQGSEA. The J segment lost 10 bases and the V segment lost 4 bases, leaving 7 bases of the junction unmatched. CDR3 DNA sequence: TGCAGCGTTGGTACCGGGACAGGGATCTACACCTTC. It translates to CSVGTGTGIYTF.

The genes are TRBV7-9 and TRBJ2-3, with unresolved D. The CDR3 covers 16 residues. Trimming cost V 4 bases and J 3 bases, with 17 bases left between them. Germline values: CDR1 SEHNR, CDR2 FQNEAQ (reference sequence). The CDR3 nucleotides read TGTGCCAGCAGCTACCTCCAAGGTGGATATACAGATACGCAGTATTTT. Amino acid sequence: CASSYLQGGYTDTQYF.

The gene calls are TRBV12-5 and TRBJ1-2; 8 positions match TRBD1. The V gene's germline CDR1 is LGHNT and CDR2 FRNRAP. Trimming took 3 bases from V and 4 from J; bases not matched to a gene: 10. The CDR3 consists of 16 residues. The CDR3 nucleotides are TGTGCTAGTGGTTTCGCCAGGACAGGGTTTGGCTATGGCTACACCTTC. Translated, it gives CASGFARTGFGYGYTF. The full variable domain, its missing parts supplied by reference TRBV12-5 and TRBJ1-2, is DARVTQTPRHKVTEMGQEVTMRCQPILGHNTVFWYRQTMMQGLELLAYFRNRAPLDDSGMPKDRFSAEMPDATLATLKIQPSEPRDSAVYFCASGFARTGFGYGYTFGSGTRLTVV.

This clone has just a few counts. At the DNA level, this CDR3 is encoded by other sequences in the same sample as well. The gene calls are TRBV7-2 and TRBJ2-7; D possibly corresponds to TRBD1 (6 bases). V shed 0 bases and J shed 4 bases, with 7 bases lying between them. This CDR3 is built from 13 residues. Germline V gene sequence: CDR1 SGHTA, CDR2 FQGNSA. This CDR3 is CASSLAGAYEQYV. The CDR3, as DNA: TGTGCCAGCAGCTTAGCGGGGGCGTACGAGCAGTACGTC.

The chain joins TRBV11-2 to TRBJ2-7; 8 bases match TRBD1. CDR3 length equals 16 residues. Looked up from germline, CDR1 is SGHAT and CDR2 is FQNNGV. The junction had 17 bases not matched to a gene; V was cut back by 7 bases and J by 6 bases. The CDR3 here is CASTTLGRGLSVEQYF. In DNA form, the CDR3 reads TGTGCCAGCACGACCCTCGGCAGGGGGCTCTCGGTCGAGCAGTACTTC.

CDR3 nucleotide sequence: TGTGCCACCAGCAGAAAAGACAGGCTCTCCTACAATGAGCAGTTCTTC. Protein product: CATSRKDRLSYNEQFF. V gene TRBV15 combines with J gene TRBJ2-1; D may be TRBD1 (6 bases). Deletions cut 2 bases from V and 0 bases from J, with 11 bases between. This CDR3 is built from 16 residues. The V gene's germline CDR1 is LNHNV and CDR2 YYDKDF (reference sequence). Looking up the rest from reference TRBV15 and TRBJ2-1 gives the full variable domain: DAMVIQNPRYQVTQFGKPVTLSCSQTLNHNVMYWYQQKSSQAPKLLFHYYDKDFNNEADTPDNFQSRRPNTSFCFLDIRSPGLGDTAMYLCATSRKDRLSYNEQFFGPGTRLTVL.

The chain carries TRBV7-2 and TRBJ2-1, with 8 bases fitting TRBD1. Germline V CDR1 and CDR2: SGHTA, FQGNSA. The length of the CDR3 is 15 residues. The V and J ends lost 7 bases and 1 base, in that order; junction bases with no gene match: 6. CDR3 DNA: TGTGCCAGCACCATAGGACAGGGATCCTACAATGAGCAGTTCTTC. Protein: CASTIGQGSYNEQFF.

This chain joins TRBV30 and TRBJ2-2; maybe TRBD1 (5 bases). CDR3 size: 12 residues. Germline CDR1 and CDR2: GTSNPN and SVGIG (reference sequence). The V end lost 5 bases, the J end lost 9 bases, and 13 bases lay between the germline ends. The CDR3 nucleotides are TGTGCCTGGGGGCAGGGTATTCGGGAGCTGTTTTTT. It encodes CAWGQGIRELFF. Combining the CDR3 with reference TRBV30 and TRBJ2-2 gives the whole variable domain SQTIHQWPATLVQPVGSPLSLECTVEGTSNPNLYWYRQAAGRGLQLLFYSVGIGQISSEVPQNLSASRPQDRQFILSSKKLLLSDSGFYLCAWGQGIRELFFGEGSRLTVL.

V and J are TRBV5-1 and TRBJ2-3, with TRBD2 matching over 8 bases. The germline CDR1 and CDR2 sequences are SGHRS and YFSETQ. Unmatched junction bases numbered 6, after V lost 4 bases and J lost 2 bases. This CDR3 has 15 amino acids. CDR3 in amino acids: CASSMTSANTDTQYF. CDR3 DNA sequence: TGCGCCAGCAGCATGACTAGCGCAAACACAGATACGCAGTATTTT.

This sequence joins TRBV11-3 and TRBJ2-7; D is uncertain. The V end lost 4 bases, the J end lost 1 base, and 17 bases lay between the germline ends. The germline gives CDR1 SGHNT, CDR2 YENEEA. CDR3 size: 16 residues. CDR3 coding DNA: TGTGCCAGCAGCTCACACACTGTACTCCTTTCCTACGAGCAGTACTTC. Translating gives CASSSHTVLLSYEQYF.

This clone was picked up a small number of times. The V gene is TRBV7-3, the J gene TRBJ2-1; D not certain. The CDR3 covers 15 residues. V was clipped by 5 bases and J by 0 bases, with 11 bases between them. Germline V gene lookup returns CDR1 SGHTA and CDR2 FQGTGA. The CDR3 nucleotides read TGTGCCAGCAGCCTAGACTCGAGCTCCTACAATGAGCAGTTCTTC. Protein sequence: CASSLDSSSYNEQFF.

This rearrangement joins TRBV30 to TRBJ2-1; TRBD2 matches 8 bases. CDR1 is GTSNPN and CDR2 is SVGIG in the germline V gene (reference sequence). Trimming removed 2 bases from V and 8 bases from J; junction bases left unmatched: 17. The CDR3 length is 17 residues. In DNA form, the CDR3 reads TGTGCCTGGAGTCACATGGAGGGAGCGGGAGTTTTGTATGAGCAGTTCTTC. It translates to CAWSHMEGAGVLYEQFF.

This chain joins TRBV6-1 and TRBJ2-5; D is unclear. This CDR3 is 14 amino acids long. Germline V CDR1 and CDR2: MNHNS, SASEGT. V was pared by 8 bases and J by 5 bases, with 18 bases between. DNA of the CDR3: TGTGCCAGCTCACCGATGAAGCCCAGGGAGACCCAGTACTTC. Translation: CASSPMKPRETQYF.